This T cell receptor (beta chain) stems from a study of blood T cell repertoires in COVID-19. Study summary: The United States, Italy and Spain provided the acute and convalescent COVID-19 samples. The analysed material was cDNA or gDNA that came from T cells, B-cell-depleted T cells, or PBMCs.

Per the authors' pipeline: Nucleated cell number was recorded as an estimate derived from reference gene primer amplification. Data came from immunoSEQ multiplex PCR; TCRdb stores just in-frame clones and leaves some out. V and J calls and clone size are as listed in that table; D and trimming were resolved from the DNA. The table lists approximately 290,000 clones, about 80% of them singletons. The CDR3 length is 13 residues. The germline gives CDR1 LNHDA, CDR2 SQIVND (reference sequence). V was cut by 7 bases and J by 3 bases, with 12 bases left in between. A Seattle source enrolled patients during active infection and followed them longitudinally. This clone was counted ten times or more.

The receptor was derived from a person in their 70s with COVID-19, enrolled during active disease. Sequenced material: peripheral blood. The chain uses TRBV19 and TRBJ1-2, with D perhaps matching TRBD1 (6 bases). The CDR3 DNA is TGTGCCAGTATAGGGGGACCGGACTATGGCTACACCTTC. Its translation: CASIGGPDYGYTF.